The 2 T cell receptor beta chains given below trace back to one sample, sequenced in a study of T cell repertoires in cytomegalovirus infection (dated by TCRdb to about 2019). Sequencer: Illumina HiSeq 1500. TCRdb redid the processing of the public reads, applying fastp at Q25 and MiXCR, and retained in-frame beta chains. Duplicate CDR3 protein sequences are folded into a single record with the most common DNA and genes. The sample table holds about 230,000 distinct CDR3 sequences, of which roughly 22% were seen once. Of the sample, about 20% is held by the ten largest clones. Sequencing used CD8+ T cells from PBMCs. The receptors stem from a human donor in good health (CMV status not recorded). Some clones in this sample may be carry-over from other donors' samples.

V is TRBV5-6 and J is TRBJ1-1; no clear D. The CDR3 has 13 amino acids. Trimming pared 0 bases from V and 10 bases from J, leaving 13 bases between. In germline, CDR1 is SGHDT, CDR2 YYEEEE. This CDR3 is CASSLVSSAAAFF. Here the CDR3 DNA reads TGTGCCAGCAGCTTGGTATCCTCGGCGGCAGCTTTCTTT.

This clonotype was counted at least ten times. The chain joins TRBV7-2 to TRBJ2-1, with a tentative D call TRBD2 (5 bases). CDR3 length: 15 amino acids. Germline-derived CDR1 and CDR2 are SGHTA and FQGNSA. V gave up 5 bases and J gave up 4 bases, with 15 bases separating them. In DNA, the CDR3 is TGTGCCAGCAGCCCGCGGTGGACTGATTACAATGAGCAGTTCTTC. This encodes CASSPRWTDYNEQFF.